The TCR beta chain described here comes from a study of blood T cell repertoires in COVID-19. Whole-study context: Material from acute and convalescent COVID-19 was sourced from the United States, Italy and Spain. T cells, B-cell-depleted T cells, or PBMCs supplied cDNA or gDNA.

This clone turned up a few times. Per the original data handling: Reference gene primers were amplified, and this amplification served to estimate nucleated cell counts. TCRdb's copy holds only in-frame clones and misses some; the assay was immunoSEQ multiplex PCR. For V, J and clone size, that table is used; D and trimming come from the DNA. The sample lists fewer than 300,000 clones; 84% were seen once. This CDR3 has 15 amino acids. The germline V gene has CDR1 MNHEY and CDR2 SMNVEV (reference sequence). V shed 2 bases and J 2 bases; nucleotides not matched to a gene: 4. J is TRBJ2-3 and V is TRBV27; 7 bases are shared with TRBD2. Sample: peripheral blood. The origin of this receptor is a human donor in a cohort sampled during active COVID-19. CDR3 in DNA: TGTGCCAGCAGTTTAGGGGGGGTCTACACAGATACGCAGTATTTT. It yields the protein CASSLGGVYTDTQYF.